This T cell receptor (beta chain) was identified in a study of blood T cells in healthy people across ages. Across the whole study: Capturing about one barcoded beta molecule per two T cells was achieved by template switching.

General study findings and limits: It was the long-lived donors that had more naive CD4+ cells and higher diversity than aged donors.

The authors ran a second PCR of about 7 to 11 cycles using a sample-barcoded 5' primer and a J-beta primer mix. TCRdb reprocessed the 5' RACE reads with MiXCR, giving one entry per CDR3 protein. This sample has fewer than 1 million distinct CDR3 sequences, with around 45% found just once. This clonotype was seen more than once but under ten times. Its antigen is still unknown. The junction had 14 bases not matched to a gene; V was cut back by 5 bases and J by 2 bases. Germline V gene data show CDR1 as SQVTM and CDR2 as ANQGSEA. This CDR3 comprises 16 residues. The chain recombines TRBV29-1 with TRBJ1-1, with 7 bases lining up with TRBD1. The sequence was obtained from a man between 60 and 70 years old in good health. Sequenced sample: blood. The CDR3 sequence is CSVLPRDRGPNTEAFF. The CDR3 nucleotides read TGCAGCGTTTTGCCCAGGGACAGAGGCCCCAACACTGAAGCTTTCTTT.